These T cell receptor beta chains were read from a single sample in a study of T cells in Graves' hyperthyroidism and ophthalmopathy. MiXCR was run by TCRdb on the multiplex PCR reads, yielding one entry per CDR3 protein. The table includes over 500,000 distinct CDR3 sequences, 40% to 50% detected once. Sequenced material: peripheral blood or thyroid tissue (not recorded which). These receptors came from an adult woman with Graves' disease, either hyperthyroidism or ophthalmopathy (not recorded which). Both conserved end residues are part of each CDR3. The D gene is left open where the match is weak. Not every row has a clone size; where given, it reads once, few, many or a size class.

D: TRBD2
size: -
V: TRBV5-1
J: TRBJ2-3
length: 16
CDR3: CASSLGGLAGADTQYF
DNA: TGCGCCAGCAGCTTGGGGGGGCTAGCGGGAGCTGATACGCAGTATTTT

D: -
size: -
V: TRBV10-3
J: TRBJ1-2
length: 17
CDR3: CAISAAEGGGSSYGYTF
DNA: TGTGCCATCAGTGCGGCCGAAGGGGGAGGATCATCCTATGGCTACACCTTC

D: TRBD1
size: many
V: TRBV12-3/TRBV12-4
J: TRBJ2-7
length: 13
CDR3: CASTRDSAYEQYF
DNA: TGTGCCAGCACCCGGGACAGCGCATACGAGCAGTACTTC

D: TRBD1
size: many
V: TRBV7-3
J: TRBJ2-7
length: 16
CDR3: CASSSGGGQGVNEQYF
DNA: TGTGCCAGCAGCTCCGGTGGGGGACAGGGGGTTAACGAGCAGTACTTC

D: -
size: many
V: TRBV12-3/TRBV12-4
J: TRBJ2-5
length: 13
CDR3: CASSLKQQETQYF
DNA: TGTGCCAGCAGTTTAAAACAGCAAGAGACCCAGTACTTC

D: TRBD1
size: many
V: TRBV7-9
J: TRBJ2-5
length: 13
CDR3: CASSLDRVETQYF
DNA: TGTGCCAGCAGCCTGGACAGGGTAGAGACCCAGTACTTC

D: -
size: few
V: TRBV14
J: TRBJ2-5
length: 16
CDR3: CASSQRPSAFQETQYF
DNA: TGTGCCAGCAGCCAGCGGCCTAGCGCCTTCCAAGAGACCCAGTACTTC

D: TRBD1
size: many
V: TRBV20-1
J: TRBJ1-5
length: 15
CDR3: CSASTNWDRYQPQHF
DNA: TGCAGTGCTAGTACAAACTGGGACAGATATCAGCCCCAGCATTTT

D: -
size: -
V: TRBV7-7
J: TRBJ2-7
length: 13
CDR3: CASSLIETSEQYF
DNA: TGTGCCAGCAGCCTAATCGAGACTAGCGAGCAGTACTTC

D: -
size: few
V: TRBV25-1
J: TRBJ1-1
length: 15
CDR3: CASAALGGSDTEAFF
DNA: TGTGCCAGTGCCGCATTGGGGGGTTCAGACACTGAAGCTTTCTTT

D: TRBD1
size: -
V: TRBV19
J: TRBJ1-1
length: 15
CDR3: CAWSTQGAMNTEVFF
DNA: TGTGCCTGGAGTACACAGGGGGCCATGAACACTGAAGTTTTCTTT